This entry describes one T cell receptor (beta chain). TCRdb's table, derived via immunoSEQ multiplex PCR, lists solely in-frame clones and lacks some. The sample includes over 85,000 clones, 75% to 95% of them seen just once. The data derive from a study of T cell changes during pregnancy in multiple sclerosis. The CDR3 is 12 residues long. Trimming took off 9 bases at V and 3 bases at J, with 12 bases between the two ends. Germline-derived CDR1 and CDR2 are SEHNR and FQNEAQ (reference sequence). The clonotype was recovered from a female donor in good health, enrolled as a control in a pregnancy study. The sample consisted of peripheral blood, taken in the second trimester of pregnancy. This rearrangement joins TRBV7-9 to TRBJ2-7; D may be TRBD2 (5 bases). CDR3 loop: CASRGGFYEQYF. The CDR3 bases are TGTGCCAGTCGGGGTGGGTTCTACGAGCAGTACTTC.